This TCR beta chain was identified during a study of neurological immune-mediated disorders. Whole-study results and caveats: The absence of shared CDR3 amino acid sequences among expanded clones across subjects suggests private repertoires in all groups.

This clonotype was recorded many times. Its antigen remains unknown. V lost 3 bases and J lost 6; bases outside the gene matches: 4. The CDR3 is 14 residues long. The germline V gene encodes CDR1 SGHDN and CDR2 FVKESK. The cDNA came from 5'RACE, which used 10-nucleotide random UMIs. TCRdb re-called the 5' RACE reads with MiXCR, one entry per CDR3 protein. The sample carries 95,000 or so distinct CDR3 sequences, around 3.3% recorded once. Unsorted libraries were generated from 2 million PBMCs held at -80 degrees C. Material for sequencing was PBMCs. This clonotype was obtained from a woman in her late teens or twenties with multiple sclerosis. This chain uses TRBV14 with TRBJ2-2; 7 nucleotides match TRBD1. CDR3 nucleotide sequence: TGTGCCAGCAGCCACGCCGGACAGGCCGGGGAGCTGTTTTTT. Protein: CASSHAGQAGELFF. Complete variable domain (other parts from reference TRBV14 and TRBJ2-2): EAGVTQFPSHSVIEKGQTVTLRCDPISGHDNLYWYRRVMGKEIKFLLHFVKESKQDESGMPNNRFLAERTGGTYSTLKVQPAELEDSGVYFCASSHAGQAGELFFGEGSRLTVL.